This T cell receptor beta chain is drawn from a study of regulatory T cells in long-lasting Graves disease. From germline, CDR1 is DFQATT and CDR2 SNEGSKA (reference sequence). The CDR3 contains 14 residues. V was shortened by 5 bases and J by 0 bases, with 14 bases between the two germline ends. In this sample, this clonotype turned up many times. Its specificity is not known. Study observations and caveats: Small sample size may have lowered accuracy.

Time point denoted: newly diagnosed GD, antithyroid drugs for less than 3 months. RNA from PBMCs was the source of the TCR library. Building of the TCR beta libraries involved iRepertoire HTBI primers and Arm-PCR of CDR3 regions. TCRdb re-called the multiplex PCR reads through MiXCR, storing one row per CDR3 protein. This sample has some 410,000 distinct CDR3 sequences, with roughly 17% found just once. This same sample was also part of a study on T cells in Graves' hyperthyroidism and ophthalmopathy. This second study says: Based on clinical symptoms, serum thyroxine and TRAb, thyroid ultrasound and orbital computed tomography, diagnoses were reached. The primer set for the first-round RT-PCR of the TCR CDR3 was HTBI. Ophthalmopathy was told apart from stable hyperthyroidism by a 13 V-J model.

The source was peripheral blood mononuclear cells (PBMCs), collected at new diagnosis, from a patient treated with antithyroid drugs. The TCR comes from a woman in her twenties or thirties with Graves disease. V gene TRBV20-1 combines with J gene TRBJ2-7; TRBD1 might be the D (5 bases). This chain's CDR3 is CSARPQGSSYEQYF. The CDR3 region has the DNA TGCAGTGCTCGGCCCCAGGGAAGCTCCTACGAGCAGTACTTC.